Below, 32 T cell receptor beta chains from the same sample are listed, as sequenced in a study of cytomegalovirus exposure and HLA in healthy donors. Profiled with immunoSEQ multiplex PCR; TCRdb holds only in-frame clones, not every one. The repertoire holds 250,000 to 350,000 clones, 70% to 90% seen once, with approximately 0.88% in the top ten. The source material was PBMCs. These receptors came from a woman under 30 in good health and CMV-seronegative.

This chain links TRBV7-8 with TRBJ2-1, with 10 bases matching TRBD2. Germline-derived CDR1 and CDR2 are SGHVS and FQNEAQ. The trim removed 5 bases at V and 1 base at J, leaving 5 bases unmatched. CDR3 size: 16 residues. In DNA, the CDR3 is TGTGCCAGCAGCCACTTAGCGGGAGGTTCCTACAATGAGCAGTTCTTC. Amino acids: CASSHLAGGSYNEQFF.

This sequence joins TRBV9 and TRBJ2-1; TRBD2 aligns across 8 bases. J gave up 0 bases and V 0 bases, and 5 bases lay outside the gene matches. The CDR3 is 17 residues long. Germline V gene lookup returns CDR1 SGDLS and CDR2 YYNGEE. CDR3 coding DNA: TGTGCCAGCAGCGTAGGCGGCGGGGGGAGCTCCTACAATGAGCAGTTCTTC. It is translated as CASSVGGGGSSYNEQFF.

The chain employs TRBV7-2 and TRBJ2-5, with 9 nucleotides matching TRBD1. Germline assignment: CDR1 SGHTA and CDR2 FQGNSA. The CDR3 loop spans 15 amino acids. Trimming removed 6 bases from V and 5 bases from J; junction bases left unmatched: 10. The CDR3 protein is CASRPRGQGVETQYF. In nucleotides, the CDR3 is TGTGCCAGCAGGCCAAGGGGACAGGGTGTGGAGACCCAGTACTTC.

This chain uses TRBV10-3 with TRBJ1-2; 9 nucleotides align to TRBD1. With 1 base clipped from V and 7 bases from J, the junction kept 7 bases outside the gene matches. Germline lookup yields CDR1 ENHRY and CDR2 SYGVKD. The CDR3 contains 15 residues. CDR3: CAISEFDRGRFGYTF. CDR3 nucleotide sequence: TGTGCCATCAGTGAGTTTGACAGGGGGAGATTTGGCTACACCTTC.

V usage is TRBV20-1 and J usage is TRBJ2-7, with D possibly matching TRBD1 (5 bases). Germline assignment: CDR1 DFQATT and CDR2 SNEGSKA (reference sequence). The length of the CDR3 is 11 residues. V was shortened by 6 bases and J by 2 bases, with 8 bases between the two germline ends. CDR3 region: CSARQTYEQYF. As DNA, the CDR3 is TGCAGTGCCCGACAGACCTACGAGCAGTACTTC.

The gene calls are TRBV18 and TRBJ2-1; 7 nucleotides match TRBD2. With 6 bases clipped from V and 3 bases from J, the junction kept 11 bases outside the gene matches. Germline loops: CDR1 KGHSH, CDR2 LQKENI. The length of the CDR3 is 16 residues. The DNA for the CDR3 is TGTGCCAGCTCCCCGTATAGGCTAGCGGACTACAATGAGCAGTTCTTC. Encoded protein: CASSPYRLADYNEQFF.

The chain couples TRBV7-6 to TRBJ2-7; 9 nucleotides match TRBD2. CDR1 SGHVS and CDR2 FNYEAQ come from the germline V gene. J was trimmed by 5 bases and V by 5 bases; bases with no gene match: 7. This CDR3 contains 14 residues. CDR3 DNA sequence: TGTGCCAGCAGCCAAGCGGGAGGAAACCACGAGCAGTACTTC. Translated, it gives CASSQAGGNHEQYF.

The chain carries TRBV5-5 and TRBJ2-7; 8 positions match TRBD2. Germline V lookup: CDR1 SGHKS, CDR2 YYEKEE (reference sequence). The CDR3 covers 14 residues. V gave up 4 bases and J gave up 5 bases; unmatched junction bases: 8. CDR3 bases: TGTGCCAGCAGCGATGGGACTAGGTTAAACGAGCAGTACTTC. Its translation is CASSDGTRLNEQYF.

Only one count was recorded for this clone. V usage is TRBV30 and J usage is TRBJ1-2, with 7 bases identical to TRBD1. The CDR3 has 13 residues. Germline V gives CDR1 GTSNPN, CDR2 SVGIG (reference sequence). J lost 4 bases, V lost 7 bases, and 9 bases had no gene match. CDR3 sequence (DNA): TGTGCCTCGGAGGCAGGGGGGCTCTATGGCTACACCTTC. Encoded protein: CASEAGGLYGYTF.

The CDR3 here is CASSPVGPGLASTQYF. The CDR3, as DNA: TGTGCCAGCAGTCCCGTGGGTCCGGGACTAGCAAGTACGCAGTATTTT. V gene TRBV25-1 combines with J gene TRBJ2-3; 9 positions agree with TRBD2. V lost 5 bases and J lost 8; bases outside the gene matches: 14. CDR1 is MGHDK, CDR2 SYGVNS, per germline. This CDR3 region has 16 residues. Together with reference TRBV25-1 and TRBJ2-3, the CDR3 gives the full variable domain: EADIYQTPRYLVIGTGKKITLECSQTMGHDKMYWYQQDPGMELHLIHYSYGVNSTEKGDLSSESTVSRIRTEHFPLTLESARPSHTSQYLCASSPVGPGLASTQYFGPGTRLTVL.

The J gene is TRBJ1-2, the V gene TRBV6-5; D unresolved. Trimming left V 5 bases short and J 8 bases short, with 18 bases between. CDR3 size: 14 residues. Germline loops: CDR1 MNHEY, CDR2 SVGAGI. The CDR3, as DNA: TGTGCCAGCAGTGAGCGGGCCCTGGGTAGGGGCTACACCTTC. Its translation is CASSERALGRGYTF.

V gene TRBV5-1 combines with J gene TRBJ2-5; a possible D gene is TRBD2 (6 bases). CDR1 is SGHRS, CDR2 YFSETQ, per germline. The CDR3 consists of 14 residues. Between the trimmed V and J ends, which lost 0 bases and 6 bases, there was a span of 12 bases. CDR3 region: CASSLAGVEKTQYF. CDR3 DNA sequence: TGCGCCAGCAGCTTGGCGGGAGTAGAGAAGACCCAGTACTTC.

This clone has at least ten counts. The V and J genes are TRBV6-1 and TRBJ2-2, with 8 bases lining up with TRBD1. Germline V gene lookup returns CDR1 MNHNS and CDR2 SASEGT. The J segment lost 6 bases and the V segment lost 8 bases, leaving 5 bases of the junction unmatched. This CDR3 has 13 amino acids. DNA of the CDR3: TGTGCCAGCGAACAGGGGGAGGCCGGGGAGCTGTTTTTT. Its translation: CASEQGEAGELFF.

This rearrangement joins TRBV19 to TRBJ1-2; 9 nucleotides align to TRBD1. V dropped 11 bases and J dropped 4; count of bases not matched to a gene: 8. The CDR3 is 13 amino acids. The germline V gene has CDR1 LNHDA and CDR2 SQIVND (reference sequence). The CDR3 DNA follows: TGTGCCGCTAGACTGGGACAGGGCTATGGCTACACCTTC. Protein product: CAARLGQGYGYTF.

The chain uses TRBV30 and TRBJ2-3; 8 bases fit TRBD2. V was pared by 0 bases and J by 3 bases, with 2 bases of the junction left unmatched. The CDR3 length is 14 residues. CDR1 is GTSNPN and CDR2 is SVGIG in the germline V gene (reference sequence). CDR3 residues: CAWSVRGGTDTQYF. DNA of the CDR3: TGTGCCTGGAGTGTACGGGGGGGAACAGATACGCAGTATTTT.

This chain uses TRBV5-1 with TRBJ2-5, with D maybe TRBD1 (6 bases). V lost 0 bases and J 3 bases, leaving 6 bases between the germline ends. The CDR3 runs 13 residues. Germline V lookup: CDR1 SGHRS, CDR2 YFSETQ. CDR3 DNA: TGCGCCAGCAGCTTGGAGGGGGAAGAGACCCAGTACTTC. Residues: CASSLEGEETQYF.

The chain couples TRBV7-6 to TRBJ2-5; 9 bases agree with TRBD1. The CDR3 has 15 residues. Germline CDR1 SGHVS, CDR2 FNYEAQ. V lost 1 base and J lost 5; bases outside the gene matches: 5. CDR3 residues: CASSLVDRGPETQYF. CDR3 in DNA: TGTGCCAGCAGCTTAGTGGACAGGGGACCGGAGACCCAGTACTTC.

The chain joins TRBV30 to TRBJ2-5; D not resolved. In germline, CDR1 is GTSNPN, CDR2 SVGIG (reference sequence). The V and J ends lost 4 bases and 7 bases respectively, with 13 bases between them. CDR3 length: 12 residues. The CDR3 DNA reads as TGTGCCTGGAAAAGTCTCGCAGGGACCCAGTACTTC. Translation: CAWKSLAGTQYF.

This clone came up a few times. The CDR3 protein is CASSMEGPNYNEQFF. As DNA, the CDR3 is TGTGCCAGCAGTATGGAGGGCCCGAACTACAATGAGCAGTTCTTC. This chain joins TRBV25-1 and TRBJ2-1; a possible D gene is TRBD2 (6 bases). The CDR3 has 15 residues. V was cut by 5 bases and J by 3 bases, with 14 bases left in between. Germline values: CDR1 MGHDK, CDR2 SYGVNS.

The chain is built from TRBV5-1 and TRBJ2-7; TRBD1 agrees at 7 bases. Germline-derived CDR1 and CDR2 are SGHRS and YFSETQ. The CDR3 runs to 13 residues. J was trimmed by 2 bases and V by 4 bases; bases with no gene match: 3. CDR3: CASSGDRTYEQYF. CDR3 nucleotides: TGCGCCAGCAGCGGGGACAGAACCTACGAGCAGTACTTC.

The chain uses TRBV7-2 and TRBJ2-2; the match to TRBD2 covers 10 bases. V dropped 5 bases and J dropped 5; count of bases not matched to a gene: 11. Germline V CDR1 and CDR2: SGHTA, FQGNSA. The CDR3 spans 17 residues. CDR3 sequence reads: CASSVHSAGGYTGELFF. The CDR3 DNA sequence: TGTGCCAGCAGCGTGCACTCAGCGGGAGGGTATACCGGGGAGCTGTTTTTT.

The rearrangement joins TRBV4-1 to TRBJ2-6, with D maybe TRBD1 (8 bases). Trimming left V 0 bases short and J 3 bases short, with 24 bases between. Germline assignment: CDR1 MGHRA and CDR2 YSYEKL. This CDR3 region has 21 residues. The CDR3 protein is CASSQESGVDRGFFGANVLTF. The CDR3 nucleotides read TGCGCCAGCAGCCAAGAGAGCGGGGTAGACAGGGGTTTCTTTGGGGCCAACGTCCTGACTTTC.

The rearrangement joins TRBV6-5 to TRBJ1-6; TRBD1 aligns across 7 bases. V shed 2 bases, J shed 10 bases, and the junction held 8 bases outside the gene matches. CDR3 length: 15 amino acids. The germline V gene encodes CDR1 MNHEY and CDR2 SVGAGI. Written as DNA, the CDR3 is TGTGCCAGCAGTTACGCAGGGGGGCAGGAATCACCCCTCCACTTT. It is translated as CASSYAGGQESPLHF.

This chain links TRBV28 with TRBJ2-1; TRBD2 agrees at 14 bases. The CDR3 spans 16 residues. Germline CDR1 reads MDHEN; CDR2 reads SYDVKM. With 5 bases clipped from V and 5 bases from J, the junction kept 5 bases outside the gene matches. CDR3: CASSVPGLAGDNEQFF. CDR3 nucleotides: TGTGCCAGCAGTGTCCCGGGACTAGCGGGGGACAATGAGCAGTTCTTC.

This rearrangement joins TRBV28 to TRBJ1-2; the D is unclear. Germline CDR1 reads MDHEN; CDR2 reads SYDVKM. Trimming took off 4 bases at V and 2 bases at J, with 5 bases between the two ends. The CDR3 totals 12 residues. CDR3 region: CASSSRNYGYTF. DNA of the CDR3: TGTGCCAGCAGTTCCAGAAACTATGGCTACACCTTC.

The chain recombines TRBV7-8 with TRBJ1-3; 10 bases line up with TRBD1. V lost 4 bases and J lost 4; bases outside the gene matches: 7. CDR1 and CDR2 from the germline V gene are SGHVS and FQNEAQ. The CDR3 sequence is 16 residues long. Here the CDR3 reads CASSSRQGALGNTIYF. CDR3 coding DNA: TGTGCCAGCAGCTCAAGACAGGGGGCGCTCGGAAACACCATATATTTT. Full variable domain (missing parts from reference TRBV7-8 and TRBJ1-3): GAGVSQSPRYKVAKRGQDVALRCDPISGHVSLFWYQQALGQGPEFLTYFQNEAQLDKSGLPSDRFFAERPEGSVSTLKIQRTQQEDSAVYLCASSSRQGALGNTIYFGEGSWLTVV.

The CDR3 bases are TGTGCCAGCAGTGAGAGGGCTAGCGGGACCTGGGGCAATGAGCAGTTCTTC. Translation: CASSERASGTWGNEQFF. The J gene is TRBJ2-1, the V gene TRBV6-4; TRBD2 aligns across 9 bases. In germline, CDR1 is MRHNA, CDR2 SNTAGT. V trimming: 3 bases; J trimming: 6 bases; junction bases outside the gene matches: 12. This CDR3 region has 17 residues.

This chain joins TRBV2 and TRBJ2-1; tentatively, D is TRBD1 (6 bases). In germline, CDR1 is SNHLY, CDR2 FYNNEI. Between the trimmed V and J ends, which lost 9 bases and 9 bases, there was a span of 15 bases. The CDR3 runs 12 residues. The chain's CDR3 is CARGGPGLEQFF. The DNA of the CDR3 is TGTGCCAGAGGGGGACCCGGACTTGAGCAGTTCTTC.

The genes are TRBV28 and TRBJ2-1; tentative D call: TRBD1 (6 bases). There are 14 residues in the CDR3. Germline lookup yields CDR1 MDHEN and CDR2 SYDVKM. Trimming removed 6 bases from V and 2 bases from J, with 11 bases in between. This chain's CDR3 is CASRTQGPYNEQFF. The CDR3 region has the DNA TGTGCCAGCAGGACACAGGGTCCCTACAATGAGCAGTTCTTC. Drawing the rest from reference TRBV28 and TRBJ2-1, the complete variable domain is DVKVTQSSRYLVKRTGEKVFLECVQDMDHENMFWYRQDPGLGLRLIYFSYDVKMKEKGDIPEGYSVSREKKERFSLILESASTNQTSMYLCASRTQGPYNEQFFGPGTRLTVL.

V and J are TRBV19 and TRBJ2-7, with 8 bases matching TRBD1. The CDR3 totals 17 residues. V trimming: 5 bases; J trimming: 1 base; junction bases outside the gene matches: 13. The germline V gene encodes CDR1 LNHDA and CDR2 SQIVND (reference sequence). The CDR3 spells CASSPRPRDRPSYEQYF. The CDR3 region has the DNA TGTGCCAGTAGTCCTCGCCCCCGGGACAGGCCTTCCTACGAGCAGTACTTC.

The chain uses TRBV9 and TRBJ2-7; maybe TRBD1 (5 bases). Germline V gene data show CDR1 as SGDLS and CDR2 as YYNGEE. The length of the CDR3 is 16 residues. V was cut by 4 bases and J by 2 bases, with 19 bases left in between. Here the CDR3 DNA reads TGTGCCAGCAGCAAGGGGCCGCTAGGCCAGCCCTACGAGCAGTACTTC. Its translation is CASSKGPLGQPYEQYF.

The sample holds a few counts of this clone. This chain uses TRBV2 with TRBJ2-7; TRBD2 matches 8 bases. V lost 10 bases to trimming and J lost 5 bases; unmatched junction nucleotides: 1. Germline V gives CDR1 SNHLY, CDR2 FYNNEI. The CDR3 loop spans 10 amino acids. The CDR3 is CANGRDEQYF. CDR3 sequence (DNA): TGTGCCAACGGGAGGGACGAGCAGTACTTC.